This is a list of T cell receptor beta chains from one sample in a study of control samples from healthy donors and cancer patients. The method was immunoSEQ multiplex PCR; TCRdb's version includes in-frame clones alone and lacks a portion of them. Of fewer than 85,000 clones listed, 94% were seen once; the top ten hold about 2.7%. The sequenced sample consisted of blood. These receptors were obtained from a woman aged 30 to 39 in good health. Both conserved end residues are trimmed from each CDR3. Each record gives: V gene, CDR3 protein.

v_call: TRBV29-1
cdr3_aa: SVETLRGTYGYT

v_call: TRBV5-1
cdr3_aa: ASSPSDNGNSPLH

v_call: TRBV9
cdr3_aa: ASSVAPETDTQY

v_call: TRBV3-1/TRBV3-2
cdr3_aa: ASSQDPGATNEKLF

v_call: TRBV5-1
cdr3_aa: ASSLVSGVLDTQY

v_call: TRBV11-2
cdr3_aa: ASSLGGLAGGHSYNEQF

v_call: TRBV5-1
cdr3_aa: ASSLAPAGGDYTQY

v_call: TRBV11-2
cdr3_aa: ASSPSTTEAF

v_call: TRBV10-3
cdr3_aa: AISGMSGIFRERTEAF

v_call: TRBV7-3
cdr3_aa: ASSLEHSYNEQF

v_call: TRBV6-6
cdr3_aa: ATYSSVNTEAF

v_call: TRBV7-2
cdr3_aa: ASSTDGNTEAF

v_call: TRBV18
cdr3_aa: ASSQTGGMNTEAF

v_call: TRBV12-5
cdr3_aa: ASGFGSQGQGGHFGGYT

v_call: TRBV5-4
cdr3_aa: ASTVGGGVVFNEQF

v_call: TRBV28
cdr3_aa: ASSTGGGEQY

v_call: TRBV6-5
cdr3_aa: ASSYGLTNTGELF

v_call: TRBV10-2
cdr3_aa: ASRLGYEQY

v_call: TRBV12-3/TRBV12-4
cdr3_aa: ATVEAPNTEAF

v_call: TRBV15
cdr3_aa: ATSRDKAGTLFSYNEQF

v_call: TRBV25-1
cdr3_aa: ASYRDIRYEQY

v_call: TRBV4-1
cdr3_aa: ASSPPPTVPTEAF

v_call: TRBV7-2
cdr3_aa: ASSFLGRNTEAF

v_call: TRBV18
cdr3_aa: ASSPYTTPGDEQF

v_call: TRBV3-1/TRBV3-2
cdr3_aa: ASSQGGGKNIQY

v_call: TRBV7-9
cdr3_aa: ASSASNQPQH

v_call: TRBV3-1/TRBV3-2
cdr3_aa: ASSHRDRGLGYT

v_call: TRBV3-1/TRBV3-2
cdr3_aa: ASSLLRDSPQH

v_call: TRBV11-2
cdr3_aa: ASSLGQGIGEKLF

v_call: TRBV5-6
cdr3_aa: ASNAGLNTEAF

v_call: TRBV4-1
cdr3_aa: ASSQGASSGNTIY

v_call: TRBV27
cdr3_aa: ASSFGQAPNTGELF

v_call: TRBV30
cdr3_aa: AWSNNWGEKLF

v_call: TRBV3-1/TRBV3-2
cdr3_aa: ASSLREGSYNSPLH

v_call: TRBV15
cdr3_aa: ATSRGARSGAYNEQF

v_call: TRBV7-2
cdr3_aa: ASSLAPSYSRLWGYT

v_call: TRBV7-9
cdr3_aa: ASSRGGGTDTQY

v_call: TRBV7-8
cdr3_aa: ASSLVWLTDTQY

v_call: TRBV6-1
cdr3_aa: ASSEGGEVGEQF

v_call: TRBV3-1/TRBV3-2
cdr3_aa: ASSHMNYEQY

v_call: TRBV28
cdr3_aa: ASSYPQVGNTIY

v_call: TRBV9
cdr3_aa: ASSPETLRTATGNTIY

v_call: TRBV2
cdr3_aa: ASSETRVVQPQH

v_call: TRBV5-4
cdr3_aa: ASSVGTPRSRDGYT

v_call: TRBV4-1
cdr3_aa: ASSQVPGGTSNQPQH

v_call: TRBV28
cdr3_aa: ASSPGEYEAF

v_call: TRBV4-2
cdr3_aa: ASSRGLVDEQF

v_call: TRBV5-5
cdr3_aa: ASTLGQGQYNEQF

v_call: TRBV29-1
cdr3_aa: SVLQEGGYT

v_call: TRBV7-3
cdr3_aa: ASARGGTGELF

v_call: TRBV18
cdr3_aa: ASSPGMDTEAF

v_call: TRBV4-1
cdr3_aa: ASSQVRETQY

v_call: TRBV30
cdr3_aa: AWSVRPYEQY

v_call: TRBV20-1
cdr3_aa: SARDRGRTDTQY

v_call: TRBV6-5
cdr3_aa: ASSRGQGGQPQH

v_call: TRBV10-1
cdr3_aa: ASSETSTDTQY

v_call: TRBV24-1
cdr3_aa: ATSDRAGDWVGLNTEAF

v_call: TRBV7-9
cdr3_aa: ASSLSGEFTEAF

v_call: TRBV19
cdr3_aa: ASSIRGGNEKLF